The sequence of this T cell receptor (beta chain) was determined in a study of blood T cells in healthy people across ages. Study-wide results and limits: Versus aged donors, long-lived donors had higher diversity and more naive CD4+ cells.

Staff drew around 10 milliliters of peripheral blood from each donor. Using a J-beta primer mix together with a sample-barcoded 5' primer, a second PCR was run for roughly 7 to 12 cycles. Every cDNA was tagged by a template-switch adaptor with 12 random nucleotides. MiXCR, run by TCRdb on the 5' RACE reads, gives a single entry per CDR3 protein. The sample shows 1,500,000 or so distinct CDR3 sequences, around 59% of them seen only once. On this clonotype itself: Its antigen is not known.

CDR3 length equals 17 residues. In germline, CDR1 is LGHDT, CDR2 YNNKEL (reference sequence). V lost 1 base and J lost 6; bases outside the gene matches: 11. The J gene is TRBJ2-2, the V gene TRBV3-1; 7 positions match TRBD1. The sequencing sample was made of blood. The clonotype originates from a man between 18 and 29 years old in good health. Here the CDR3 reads CASSQVLDRAYAGELFF. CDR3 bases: TGTGCCAGCAGCCAAGTACTAGACAGGGCGTACGCCGGGGAGCTGTTTTTT.